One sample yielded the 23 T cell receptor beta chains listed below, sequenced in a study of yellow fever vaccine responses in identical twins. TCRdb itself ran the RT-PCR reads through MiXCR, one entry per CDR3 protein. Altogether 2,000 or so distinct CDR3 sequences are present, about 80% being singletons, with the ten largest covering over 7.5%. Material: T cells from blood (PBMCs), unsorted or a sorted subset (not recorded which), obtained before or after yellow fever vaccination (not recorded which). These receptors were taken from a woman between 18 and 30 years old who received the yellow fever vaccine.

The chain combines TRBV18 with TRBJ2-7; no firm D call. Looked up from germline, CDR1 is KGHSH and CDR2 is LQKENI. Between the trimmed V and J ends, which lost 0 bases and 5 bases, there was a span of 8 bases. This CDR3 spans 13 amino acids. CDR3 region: CASSPPHFHEQYF. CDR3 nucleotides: TGTGCCAGCTCACCACCGCATTTCCACGAGCAGTACTTC.

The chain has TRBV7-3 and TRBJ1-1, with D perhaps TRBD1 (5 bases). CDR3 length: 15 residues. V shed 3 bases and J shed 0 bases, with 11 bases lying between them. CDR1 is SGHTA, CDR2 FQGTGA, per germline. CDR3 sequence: CASSLTQDVNTEAFF. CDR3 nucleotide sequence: TGTGCCAGCAGCTTGACACAGGACGTGAACACTGAAGCTTTCTTT.

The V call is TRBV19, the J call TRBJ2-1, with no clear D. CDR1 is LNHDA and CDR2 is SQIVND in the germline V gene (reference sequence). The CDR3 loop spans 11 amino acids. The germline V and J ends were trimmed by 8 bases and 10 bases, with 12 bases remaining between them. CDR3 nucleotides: TGTGCCAGTTCGACGGCCACCGAGCAGTTCTTC. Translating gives CASSTATEQFF. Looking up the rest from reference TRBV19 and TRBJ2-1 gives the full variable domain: DGGITQSPKYLFRKEGQNVTLSCEQNLNHDAMYWYRQDPGQGLRLIYYSQIVNDFQKGDIAEGYSVSREKKESFPLTVTSAQKNPTAFYLCASSTATEQFFGPGTRLTVL.

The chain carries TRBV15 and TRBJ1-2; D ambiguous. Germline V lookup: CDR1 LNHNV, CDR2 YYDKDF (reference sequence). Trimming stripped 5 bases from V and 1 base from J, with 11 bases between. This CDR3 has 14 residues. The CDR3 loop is CATSPARVNYGYTF. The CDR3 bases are TGTGCCACCAGCCCGGCGCGGGTTAACTATGGCTACACCTTC.

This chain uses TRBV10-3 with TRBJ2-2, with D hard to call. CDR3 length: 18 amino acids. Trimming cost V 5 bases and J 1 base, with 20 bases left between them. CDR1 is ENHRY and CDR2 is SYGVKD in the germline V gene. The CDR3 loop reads CAISPLISGPLNTGELFF. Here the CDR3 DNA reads TGTGCCATCAGTCCACTCATTTCCGGACCTTTGAACACCGGGGAGCTGTTTTTT.

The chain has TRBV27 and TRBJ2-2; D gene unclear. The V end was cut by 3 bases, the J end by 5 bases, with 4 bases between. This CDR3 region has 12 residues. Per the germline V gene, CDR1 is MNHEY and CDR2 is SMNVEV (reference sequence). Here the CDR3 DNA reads TGTGCCAGCAGTTTCCTAACCGGGGAGCTGTTTTTT. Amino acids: CASSFLTGELFF.

The CDR3 reads CASSLQGLDTQYF. As DNA, the CDR3 is TGTGCCAGCAGCTTACAAGGATTGGATACGCAGTATTTT. The chain links TRBV11-2 to TRBJ2-3; no definite D call. Trimming removed 2 bases at V and 6 bases at J, with 9 bases between. Germline lookup yields CDR1 SGHAT and CDR2 FQNNGV. CDR3 length: 13 amino acids.

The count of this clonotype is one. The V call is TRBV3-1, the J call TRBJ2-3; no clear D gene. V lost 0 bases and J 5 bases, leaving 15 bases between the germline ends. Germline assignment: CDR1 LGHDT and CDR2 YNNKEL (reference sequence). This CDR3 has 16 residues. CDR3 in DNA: TGTGCCAGCAGCCAAGATTTACTAACCGGTCTAGATACGCAGTATTTT. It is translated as CASSQDLLTGLDTQYF.

The CDR3 nucleotides read TGCAGCGTGGGGACTTCAGGGGAGCAGTTCTTC. Protein product: CSVGTSGEQFF. The V gene is TRBV29-1, the J gene TRBJ2-1, with D possibly matching TRBD2 (6 bases). Trimming stripped 6 bases from V and 10 bases from J, with 13 bases between. CDR1 and CDR2 from the germline V gene are SQVTM and ANQGSEA. This CDR3 is built from 11 residues.

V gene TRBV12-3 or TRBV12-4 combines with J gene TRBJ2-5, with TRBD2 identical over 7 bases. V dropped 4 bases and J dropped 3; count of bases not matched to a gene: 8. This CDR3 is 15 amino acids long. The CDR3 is CASSSGGRLKETQYF. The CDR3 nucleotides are TGTGCCAGCAGTTCCGGGGGGAGGTTGAAAGAGACCCAGTACTTC.

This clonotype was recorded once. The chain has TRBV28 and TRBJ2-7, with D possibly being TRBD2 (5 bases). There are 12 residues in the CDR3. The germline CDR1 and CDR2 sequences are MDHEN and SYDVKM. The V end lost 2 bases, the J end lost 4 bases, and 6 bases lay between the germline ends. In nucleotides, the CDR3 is TGTGCCAGCAGTTTAAGGGAGTACGAGCAGTACTTC. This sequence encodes CASSLREYEQYF. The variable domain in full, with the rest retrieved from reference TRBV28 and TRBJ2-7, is DVKVTQSSRYLVKRTGEKVFLECVQDMDHENMFWYRQDPGLGLRLIYFSYDVKMKEKGDIPEGYSVSREKKERFSLILESASTNQTSMYLCASSLREYEQYFGPGTRLTVT.

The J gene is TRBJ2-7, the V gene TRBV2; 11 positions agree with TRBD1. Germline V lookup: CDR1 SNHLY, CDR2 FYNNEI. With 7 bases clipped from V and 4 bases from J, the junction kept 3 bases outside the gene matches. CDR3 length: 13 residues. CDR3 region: CASNGQGAYEQYV. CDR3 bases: TGTGCCAGCAATGGACAGGGGGCGTACGAGCAGTACGTC.

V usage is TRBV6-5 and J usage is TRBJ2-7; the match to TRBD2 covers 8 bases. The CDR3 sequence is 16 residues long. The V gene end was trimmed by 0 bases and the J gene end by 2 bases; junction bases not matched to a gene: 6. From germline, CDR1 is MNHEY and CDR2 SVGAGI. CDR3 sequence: CASSYSLSGSAYEQYF. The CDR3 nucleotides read TGTGCCAGCAGTTACTCGTTAAGCGGGAGTGCCTACGAGCAGTACTTC.

CDR3 sequence: CASSLPLAGEGTDTQYF. The DNA of the CDR3 is TGTGCCAGCAGCTTACCCCTGGCGGGGGAGGGCACAGATACGCAGTATTTT. The chain joins TRBV11-3 to TRBJ2-3, with 7 nucleotides matching TRBD2. Germline CDR1 and CDR2: SGHNT and YENEEA. The CDR3 length is 17 residues. The V segment lost 2 bases and the J segment 1 base; nucleotides outside the gene matches: 9.

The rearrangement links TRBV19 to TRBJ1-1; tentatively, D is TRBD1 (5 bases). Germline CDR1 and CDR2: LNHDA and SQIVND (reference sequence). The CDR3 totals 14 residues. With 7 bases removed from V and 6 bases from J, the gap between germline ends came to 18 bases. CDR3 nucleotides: TGTGCCAGTAAGTCCGGGGGTCCCATTCCTGAAGCTTTCTTT. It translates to CASKSGGPIPEAFF.

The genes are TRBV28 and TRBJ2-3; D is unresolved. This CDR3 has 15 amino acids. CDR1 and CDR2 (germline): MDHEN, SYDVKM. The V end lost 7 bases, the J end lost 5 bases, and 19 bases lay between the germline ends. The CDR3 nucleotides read TGTGCCAGCACCCCCGCGTGGGGTTCGGGAGATACGCAGTATTTT. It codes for CASTPAWGSGDTQYF.

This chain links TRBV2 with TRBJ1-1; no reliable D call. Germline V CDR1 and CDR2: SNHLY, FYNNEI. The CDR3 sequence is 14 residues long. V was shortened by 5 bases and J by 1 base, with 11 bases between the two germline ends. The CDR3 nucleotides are TGTGCCAGCAGTTTCTACAGATCGAACACTGAAGCTTTCTTT. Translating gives CASSFYRSNTEAFF.

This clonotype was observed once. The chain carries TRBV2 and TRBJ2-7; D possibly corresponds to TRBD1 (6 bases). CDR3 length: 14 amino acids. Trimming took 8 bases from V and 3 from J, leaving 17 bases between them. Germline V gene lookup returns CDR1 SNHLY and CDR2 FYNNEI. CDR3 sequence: CASQTTGPYYEQYF. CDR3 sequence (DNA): TGTGCCAGCCAAACTACAGGGCCGTACTACGAGCAGTACTTC.

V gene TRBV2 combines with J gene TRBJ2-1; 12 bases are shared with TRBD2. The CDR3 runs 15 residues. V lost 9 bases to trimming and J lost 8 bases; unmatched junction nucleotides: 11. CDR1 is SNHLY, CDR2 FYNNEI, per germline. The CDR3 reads CARSKPGLAGYEQFF. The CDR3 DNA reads TGTGCCAGATCAAAACCGGGACTAGCGGGTTATGAGCAGTTCTTC.

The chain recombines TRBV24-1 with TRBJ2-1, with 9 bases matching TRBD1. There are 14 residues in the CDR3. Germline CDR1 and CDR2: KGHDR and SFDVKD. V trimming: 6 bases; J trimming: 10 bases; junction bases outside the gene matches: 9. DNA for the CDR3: TGTGCCACCAGTTTAACAGGGGGCTCTACCGAGCAGTTCTTC. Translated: CATSLTGGSTEQFF.

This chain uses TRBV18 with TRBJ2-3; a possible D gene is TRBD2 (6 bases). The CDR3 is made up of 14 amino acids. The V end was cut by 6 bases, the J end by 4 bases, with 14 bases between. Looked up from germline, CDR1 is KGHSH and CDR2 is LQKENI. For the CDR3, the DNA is TGTGCCAGCTCCCAAAACCCGGGGGCAGATACGCAGTATTTT. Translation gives CASSQNPGADTQYF.

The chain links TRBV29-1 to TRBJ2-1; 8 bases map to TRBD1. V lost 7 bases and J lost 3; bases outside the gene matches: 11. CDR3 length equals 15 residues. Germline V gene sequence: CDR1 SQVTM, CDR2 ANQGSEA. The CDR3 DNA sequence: TGCAGCGCCCAATTATCTGACAGGGGCTACAATGAGCAGTTCTTC. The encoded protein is CSAQLSDRGYNEQFF.

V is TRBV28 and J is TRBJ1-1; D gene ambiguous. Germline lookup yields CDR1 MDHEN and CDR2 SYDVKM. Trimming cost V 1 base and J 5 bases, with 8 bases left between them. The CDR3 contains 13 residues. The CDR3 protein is CASSLSELTEAFF. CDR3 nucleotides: TGTGCCAGCAGTTTATCAGAGCTGACTGAAGCTTTCTTT.